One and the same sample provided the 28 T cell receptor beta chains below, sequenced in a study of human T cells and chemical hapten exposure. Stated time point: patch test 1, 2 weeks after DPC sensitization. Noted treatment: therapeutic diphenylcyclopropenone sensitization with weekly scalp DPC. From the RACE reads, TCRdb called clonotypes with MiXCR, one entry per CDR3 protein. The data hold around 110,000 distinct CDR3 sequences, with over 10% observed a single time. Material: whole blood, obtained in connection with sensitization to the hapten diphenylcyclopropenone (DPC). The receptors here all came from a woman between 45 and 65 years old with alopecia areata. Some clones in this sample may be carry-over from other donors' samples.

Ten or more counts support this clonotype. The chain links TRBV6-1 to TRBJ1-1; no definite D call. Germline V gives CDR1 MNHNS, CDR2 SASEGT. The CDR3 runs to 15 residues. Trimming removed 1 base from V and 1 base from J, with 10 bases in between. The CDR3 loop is CASSEVGVWNTEAFF. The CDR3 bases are TGTGCCAGCAGTGAAGTGGGAGTTTGGAACACTGAAGCTTTCTTT.

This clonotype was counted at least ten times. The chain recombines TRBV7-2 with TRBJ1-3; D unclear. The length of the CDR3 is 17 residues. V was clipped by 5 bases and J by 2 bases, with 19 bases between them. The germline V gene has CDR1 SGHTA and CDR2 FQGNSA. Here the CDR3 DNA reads TGTGCCAGCAGCCGGGTGGACGCCAGGTCCGCTGGAAACACCATATATTTT. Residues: CASSRVDARSAGNTIYF.

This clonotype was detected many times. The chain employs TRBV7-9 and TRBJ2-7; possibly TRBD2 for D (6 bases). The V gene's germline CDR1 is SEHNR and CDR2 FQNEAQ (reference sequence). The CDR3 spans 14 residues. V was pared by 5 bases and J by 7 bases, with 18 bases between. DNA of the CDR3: TGTGCCAGCAGCACATCTCCGGGGGAGCAGGAGCAGTACTTC. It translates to CASSTSPGEQEQYF.

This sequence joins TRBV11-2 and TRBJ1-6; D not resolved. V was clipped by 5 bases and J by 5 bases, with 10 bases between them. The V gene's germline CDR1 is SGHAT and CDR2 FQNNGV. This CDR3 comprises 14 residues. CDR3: CASSRHRDNSPLHF. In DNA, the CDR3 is TGTGCCAGCAGCCGTCATAGGGATAATTCACCCCTCCACTTT. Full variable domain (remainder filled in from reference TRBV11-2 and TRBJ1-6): EAGVAQSPRYKIIEKRQSVAFWCNPISGHATLYWYQQILGQGPKLLIQFQNNGVVDDSQLPKDRFSAERLKGVDSTLKIQPAKLEDSAVYLCASSRHRDNSPLHFGNGTRLTVT.

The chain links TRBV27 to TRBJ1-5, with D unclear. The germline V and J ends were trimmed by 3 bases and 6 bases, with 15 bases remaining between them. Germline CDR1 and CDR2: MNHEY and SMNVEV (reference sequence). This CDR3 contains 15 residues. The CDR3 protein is CASSLTFHSGQPQHF. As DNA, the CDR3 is TGTGCCAGCAGTTTGACTTTCCATTCGGGTCAGCCCCAGCATTTT.

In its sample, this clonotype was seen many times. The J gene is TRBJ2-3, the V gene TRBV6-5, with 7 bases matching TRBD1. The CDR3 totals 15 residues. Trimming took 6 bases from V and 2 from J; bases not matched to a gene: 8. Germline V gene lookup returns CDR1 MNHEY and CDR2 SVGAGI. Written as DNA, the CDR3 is TGTGCCAGCAGCCGACAGGGTCTTATCACAGATACGCAGTATTTT. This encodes CASSRQGLITDTQYF.

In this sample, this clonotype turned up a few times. CDR3 sequence reads: CASSRREADTQYF. The CDR3 DNA is TGTGCCAGCTCACGCCGCGAGGCAGATACGCAGTATTTT. The chain recombines TRBV18 with TRBJ2-3; no definite D call. The CDR3 covers 13 residues. Germline CDR1 and CDR2: KGHSH and LQKENI. Trimming took 4 bases from V and 4 from J, leaving 9 bases between them.

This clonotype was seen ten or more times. CDR3 sequence: CASSLWLAHGEAFF. CDR3 bases: TGTGCCAGCAGCTTATGGCTCGCCCACGGGGAAGCTTTCTTT. The V and J genes are TRBV11-2 and TRBJ1-1; the D is unclear. The CDR3 runs 14 residues. The germline V gene encodes CDR1 SGHAT and CDR2 FQNNGV. V lost 2 bases and J 8 bases, leaving 15 bases between the germline ends.

The chain's CDR3 is CASSLDRALAKNIQYF. The CDR3 DNA reads as TGTGCCAGCAGTTTAGACAGGGCCTTAGCCAAAAACATTCAGTACTTC. V usage is TRBV27 and J usage is TRBJ2-4; 7 positions agree with TRBD1. J gave up 0 bases and V 2 bases, and 4 bases lay outside the gene matches. From germline, CDR1 is MNHEY and CDR2 SMNVEV (reference sequence). The CDR3 length is 16 residues.

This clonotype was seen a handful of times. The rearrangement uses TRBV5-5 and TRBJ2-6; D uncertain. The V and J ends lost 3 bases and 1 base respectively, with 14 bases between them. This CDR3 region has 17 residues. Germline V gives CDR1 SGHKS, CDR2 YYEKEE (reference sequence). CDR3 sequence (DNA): TGTGCCAGCAGCTCGACCCTCACAAAATCTGGGGCCAACGTCCTGACTTTC. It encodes CASSSTLTKSGANVLTF.

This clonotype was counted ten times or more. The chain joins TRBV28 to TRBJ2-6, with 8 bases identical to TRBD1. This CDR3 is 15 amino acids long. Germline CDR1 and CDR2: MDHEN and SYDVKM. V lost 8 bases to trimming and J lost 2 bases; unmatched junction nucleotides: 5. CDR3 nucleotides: TGTGCCAGCCTCCAGGGGGCGGCTGGGGCCAACGTCCTGACTTTC. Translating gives CASLQGAAGANVLTF.

This chain's CDR3 is CASSMSTVYNEQFF. In nucleotides, the CDR3 is TGTGCCAGTAGTATGTCCACCGTCTACAATGAGCAGTTCTTC. The rearrangement uses TRBV19 and TRBJ2-1, with D unclear. Deletions cut 3 bases from V and 3 bases from J, with 9 bases between. The CDR3 totals 14 residues. Germline V gene data show CDR1 as LNHDA and CDR2 as SQIVND (reference sequence).

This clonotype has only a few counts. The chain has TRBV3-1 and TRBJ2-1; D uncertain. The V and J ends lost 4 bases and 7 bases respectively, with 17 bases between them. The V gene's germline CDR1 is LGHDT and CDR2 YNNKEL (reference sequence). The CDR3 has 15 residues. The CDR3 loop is CASSPTEILPNEQFF. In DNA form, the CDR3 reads TGTGCCAGCAGCCCGACCGAGATCCTCCCGAATGAGCAGTTCTTC.

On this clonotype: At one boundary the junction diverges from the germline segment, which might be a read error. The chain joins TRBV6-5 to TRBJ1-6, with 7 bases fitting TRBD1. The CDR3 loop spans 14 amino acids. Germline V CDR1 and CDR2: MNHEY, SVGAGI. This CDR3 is CASRRDSLNSPPHF. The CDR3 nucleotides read TGTGCCAGCAGAAGGGACAGTCTCAATTCACCCCCCCACTTT.

The CDR3 DNA is TGCGCCAGCAGCCAAGATCTCGGGAGCTCCTACGAGCAGTACTTC. Protein product: CASSQDLGSSYEQYF. The chain couples TRBV4-1 to TRBJ2-7, with a tentative D call TRBD2 (6 bases). The V gene's germline CDR1 is MGHRA and CDR2 YSYEKL. Trimming left V 0 bases short and J 0 bases short, with 9 bases between. The CDR3 has 15 residues.

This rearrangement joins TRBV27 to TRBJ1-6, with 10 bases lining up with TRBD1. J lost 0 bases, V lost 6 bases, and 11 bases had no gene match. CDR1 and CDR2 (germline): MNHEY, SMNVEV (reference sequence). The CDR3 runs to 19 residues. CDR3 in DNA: TGTGCCAGCAGGCGCCGTGGGACAGGGGAGAGCTCCTATAATTCACCCCTCCACTTT. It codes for CASRRRGTGESSYNSPLHF.

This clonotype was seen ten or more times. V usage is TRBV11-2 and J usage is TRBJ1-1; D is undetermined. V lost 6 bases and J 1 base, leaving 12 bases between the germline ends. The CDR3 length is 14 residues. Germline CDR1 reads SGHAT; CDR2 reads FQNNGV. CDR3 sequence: CASRIVTRNTEAFF. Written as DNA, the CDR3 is TGTGCCAGCAGGATTGTCACGAGGAACACTGAAGCTTTCTTT.

The CDR3 loop is CASSAGTGSYEQYF. The CDR3 DNA follows: TGCGCCAGCAGCGCCGGGACTGGCTCCTACGAGCAGTACTTC. The V and J genes are TRBV5-1 and TRBJ2-7, with D tentatively TRBD2 (6 bases). From germline, CDR1 is SGHRS and CDR2 YFSETQ. The CDR3 contains 14 residues. Trimming removed 4 bases at V and 0 bases at J, with 11 bases between.

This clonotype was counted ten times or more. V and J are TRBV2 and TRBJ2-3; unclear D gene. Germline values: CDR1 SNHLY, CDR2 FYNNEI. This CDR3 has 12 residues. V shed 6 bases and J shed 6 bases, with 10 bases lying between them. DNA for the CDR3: TGTGCCAGCAGGGGCCCGGCGGATACGCAGTATTTT. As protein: CASRGPADTQYF.

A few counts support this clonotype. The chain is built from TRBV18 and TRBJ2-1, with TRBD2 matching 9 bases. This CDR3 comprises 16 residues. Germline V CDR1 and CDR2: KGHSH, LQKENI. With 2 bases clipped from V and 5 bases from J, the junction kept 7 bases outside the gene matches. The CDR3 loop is CASSPGQRGADNEQFF. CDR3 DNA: TGTGCCAGCTCACCAGGTCAGCGGGGGGCCGACAATGAGCAGTTCTTC.

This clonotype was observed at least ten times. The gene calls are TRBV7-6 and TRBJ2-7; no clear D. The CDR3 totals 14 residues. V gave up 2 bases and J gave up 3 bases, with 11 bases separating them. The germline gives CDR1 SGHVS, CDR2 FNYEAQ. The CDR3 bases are TGTGCCAGCAGCTTATACGTTTCAGGCTACGAGCAGTACTTC. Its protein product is CASSLYVSGYEQYF.

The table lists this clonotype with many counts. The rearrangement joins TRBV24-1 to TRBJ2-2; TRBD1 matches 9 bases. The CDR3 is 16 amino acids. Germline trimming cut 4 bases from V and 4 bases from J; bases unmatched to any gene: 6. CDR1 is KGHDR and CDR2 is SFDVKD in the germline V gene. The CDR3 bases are TGTGCCACCAGTGAGACTGGGACAGGGTCCACCGGGGAGCTGTTTTTT. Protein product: CATSETGTGSTGELFF.

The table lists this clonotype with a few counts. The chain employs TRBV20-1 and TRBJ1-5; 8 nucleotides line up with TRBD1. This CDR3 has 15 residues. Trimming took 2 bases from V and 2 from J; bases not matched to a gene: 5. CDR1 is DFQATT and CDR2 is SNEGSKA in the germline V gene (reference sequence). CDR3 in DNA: TGCAGTGCTAGATCTCCGGGACAGGGCAATCAGCCCCAGCATTTT. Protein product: CSARSPGQGNQPQHF.

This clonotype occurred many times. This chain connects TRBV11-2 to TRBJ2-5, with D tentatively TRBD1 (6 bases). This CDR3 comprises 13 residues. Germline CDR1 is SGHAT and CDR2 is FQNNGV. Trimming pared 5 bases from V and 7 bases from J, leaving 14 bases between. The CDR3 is CASSPTGSGTQYF. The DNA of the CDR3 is TGTGCCAGCAGCCCCACAGGGAGTGGGACCCAGTACTTC. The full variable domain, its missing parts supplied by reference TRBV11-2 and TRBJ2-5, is EAGVAQSPRYKIIEKRQSVAFWCNPISGHATLYWYQQILGQGPKLLIQFQNNGVVDDSQLPKDRFSAERLKGVDSTLKIQPAKLEDSAVYLCASSPTGSGTQYFGPGTRLLVL.

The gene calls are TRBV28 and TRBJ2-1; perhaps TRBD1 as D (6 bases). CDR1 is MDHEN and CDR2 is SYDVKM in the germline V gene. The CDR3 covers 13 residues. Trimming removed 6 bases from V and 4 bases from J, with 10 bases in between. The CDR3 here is CASSPGTYNEQFF. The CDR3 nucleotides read TGTGCCAGCAGCCCCGGGACATACAATGAGCAGTTCTTC.

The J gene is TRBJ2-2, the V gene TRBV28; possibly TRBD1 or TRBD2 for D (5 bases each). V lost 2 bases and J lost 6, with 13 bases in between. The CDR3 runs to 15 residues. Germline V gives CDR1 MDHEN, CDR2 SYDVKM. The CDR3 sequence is CASSLLQGRSGELFF. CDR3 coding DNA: TGTGCCAGCAGTTTACTGCAGGGACGGTCCGGGGAGCTGTTTTTT.

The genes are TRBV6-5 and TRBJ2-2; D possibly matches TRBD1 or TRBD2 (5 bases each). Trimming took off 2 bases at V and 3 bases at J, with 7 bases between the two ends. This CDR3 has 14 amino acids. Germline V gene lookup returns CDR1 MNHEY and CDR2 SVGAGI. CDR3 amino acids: CASSYEGYTGELFF. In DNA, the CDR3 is TGTGCCAGCAGTTACGAGGGGTACACCGGGGAGCTGTTTTTT.

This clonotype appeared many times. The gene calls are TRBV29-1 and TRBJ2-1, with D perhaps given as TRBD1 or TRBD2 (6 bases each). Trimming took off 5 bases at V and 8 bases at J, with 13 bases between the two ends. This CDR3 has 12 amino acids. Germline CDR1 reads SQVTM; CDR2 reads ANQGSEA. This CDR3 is CSVRPGGYEQFF. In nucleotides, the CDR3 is TGCAGCGTTCGTCCCGGGGGCTATGAGCAGTTCTTC.